This TCR beta chain was retrieved from a study of shared clonotypes between healthy human individuals. Measured with immunoSEQ multiplex PCR; TCRdb has only the in-frame clones, and not every one. The sample has under 200,000 clones; over 85% are singletons. In the case of this clone: Its target is unknown. The same CDR3 also results from other DNA sequences found in this sample.

The germline CDR1 and CDR2 sequences are MDHEN and SYDVKM. CDR3 size: 12 residues. The V end lost 2 bases, the J end lost 7 bases, and 6 bases lay between the germline ends. Study-level points and caveats: The rarefaction results pointed to incomplete sorted-subset sequencing despite large depth. Generally, naive subsets came out with larger estimated richness than memory subsets.

This TCR was recovered from a woman aged 25 to 39 in good health. The chain is built from TRBV28 and TRBJ1-5; D is possibly TRBD1 (6 bases). Sequences were obtained from naive CD4+ T cells sorted from blood. Subset given: CD45RA+ positively selected. The CDR3 region has the DNA TGTGCCAGCAGTTTAAGGGGGCAGCCCCAGCATTTT. This gives the protein CASSLRGQPQHF.